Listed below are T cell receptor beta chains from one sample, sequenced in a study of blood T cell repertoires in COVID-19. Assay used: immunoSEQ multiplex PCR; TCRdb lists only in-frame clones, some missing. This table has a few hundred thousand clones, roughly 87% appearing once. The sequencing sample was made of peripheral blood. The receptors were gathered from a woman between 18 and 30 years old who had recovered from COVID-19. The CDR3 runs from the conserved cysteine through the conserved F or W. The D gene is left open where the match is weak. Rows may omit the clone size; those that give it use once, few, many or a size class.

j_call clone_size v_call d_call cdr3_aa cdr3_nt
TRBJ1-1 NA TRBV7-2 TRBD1 CASSLEGTGKGTEAFF TGTGCCAGCAGCTTAGAAGGGACAGGGAAGGGGACTGAAGCTTTCTTT
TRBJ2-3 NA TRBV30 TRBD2 CAWSRGLAAGTDTQYF TGTGCCTGGAGTCGCGGACTAGCGGCCGGCACAGATACGCAGTATTTT
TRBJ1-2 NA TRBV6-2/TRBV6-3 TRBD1 CASSTRDRDGYGYTF TGTGCCAGCAGCACTCGAGACAGGGACGGCTATGGCTACACCTTC
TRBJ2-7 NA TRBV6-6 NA CASTKGVSPEQYF TGTGCCAGCACCAAGGGAGTCTCCCCCGAGCAGTACTTC
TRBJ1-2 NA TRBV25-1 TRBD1 CASSDKQGALGYGYTF TGTGCCAGCAGTGACAAACAGGGGGCCCTAGGCTATGGCTACACCTTC
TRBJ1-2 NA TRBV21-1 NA CASSKERKGGEGYTF TGTGCCAGCAGCAAAGAGAGGAAAGGGGGCGAGGGCTACACCTTC
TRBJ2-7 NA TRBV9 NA CASSVGGLAYEQYF TGTGCCAGCAGCGTCGGCGGGCTTGCCTACGAGCAGTACTTC
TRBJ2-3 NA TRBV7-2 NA CASSLASALDTQYF TGTGCCAGCAGCTTAGCCAGCGCTTTGGATACGCAGTATTTT
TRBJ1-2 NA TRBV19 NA CASSPGRGNYGYTF TGTGCCAGTAGTCCAGGCCGGGGTAACTATGGCTACACCTTC
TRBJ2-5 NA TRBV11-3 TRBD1 CASSSDRGTDETQYF TGTGCCAGCAGCTCAGACAGGGGAACTGATGAGACCCAGTACTTC
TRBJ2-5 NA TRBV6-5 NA CASRAGYQETQYF TGTGCCAGCAGAGCGGGTTACCAAGAGACCCAGTACTTC
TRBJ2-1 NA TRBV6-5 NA CASSYLYGIEQFF TGTGCCAGCAGCTACTTATACGGTATTGAGCAGTTCTTC
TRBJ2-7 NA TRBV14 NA CASSQGWGPAYEQYF TGTGCCAGCAGTCAAGGATGGGGGCCCGCCTACGAGCAGTACTTC
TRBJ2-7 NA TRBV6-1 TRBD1 CASSEVRTGASYEQYF TGTGCCAGCAGTGAAGTCCGGACAGGGGCCTCCTACGAGCAGTACTTC
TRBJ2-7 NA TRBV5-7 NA CASSWTLAYEQYF TGTGCCAGCAGCTGGACTCTGGCCTACGAGCAGTACTTC
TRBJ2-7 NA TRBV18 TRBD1 CASSPRTGTSSYEQYF TGTGCCAGCTCACCTAGGACAGGGACGAGCTCCTACGAGCAGTACTTC
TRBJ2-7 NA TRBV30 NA CAWSFGQGGYEQYF TGTGCCTGGAGCTTCGGACAGGGAGGGTACGAGCAGTACTTC
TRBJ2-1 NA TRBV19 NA CASSPLTGSINEQFF TGTGCCAGTAGCCCGTTAACAGGTTCTATCAATGAGCAGTTCTTC
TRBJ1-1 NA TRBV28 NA CASSPAGRGVSTEAFF TGTGCCAGCAGTCCCGCGGGCAGGGGAGTAAGCACTGAAGCTTTCTTT
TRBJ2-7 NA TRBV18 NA CASSPGEVGYEQYF TGTGCCAGCTCACCAGGGGAGGTGGGCTACGAGCAGTACTTC
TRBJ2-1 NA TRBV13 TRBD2 CASSPSGRGPNEQFF TGTGCCAGCAGCCCAAGCGGGAGGGGCCCAAATGAGCAGTTCTTC
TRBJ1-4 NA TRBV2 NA CASSEYGEKLFF TGTGCCAGCAGTGAATACGGTGAAAAACTGTTTTTT
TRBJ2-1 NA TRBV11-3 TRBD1 CASSLGQGPYNEQFF TGTGCCAGCAGCTTGGGACAGGGTCCCTACAATGAGCAGTTCTTC
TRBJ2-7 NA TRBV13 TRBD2 CASSTGTSGRAGGYEQYF TGTGCCAGCAGCACTGGGACTAGCGGGAGGGCCGGGGGCTACGAGCAGTACTTC
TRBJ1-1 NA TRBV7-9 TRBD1 CASSTIQGQGTEAFF TGTGCCAGCAGTACGATACAGGGACAGGGGACTGAAGCTTTCTTT
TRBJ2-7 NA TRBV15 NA CATSRDATDYEQYF TGTGCCACCAGCAGAGACGCGACAGACTACGAGCAGTACTTC
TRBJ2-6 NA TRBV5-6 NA CASSLPGSGANVLTF TGTGCCAGCAGCCTACCAGGGTCTGGGGCCAACGTCCTGACTTTC
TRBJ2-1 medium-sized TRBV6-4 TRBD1 CASSDSTGGYNEQFF TGTGCCAGCAGTGACTCGACAGGGGGCTACAATGAGCAGTTCTTC
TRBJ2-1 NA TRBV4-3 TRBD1 CASSQAPGRSGQDYNEQFF TGCGCCAGCAGCCAAGCCCCTGGTAGATCGGGACAGGACTACAATGAGCAGTTCTTC
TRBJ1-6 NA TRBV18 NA CASSPGGSIGDPPLHF TGTGCCAGCTCACCTGGGGGGTCCATAGGGGATCCACCCCTCCACTTT
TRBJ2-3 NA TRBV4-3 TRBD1 CASSQEYGTGTDTQYF TGCGCCAGCAGCCAAGAGTACGGGACAGGGACAGATACGCAGTATTTT
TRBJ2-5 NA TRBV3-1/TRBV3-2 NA CASSQDRGFLQETQYF TGTGCCAGCAGCCAAGACCGGGGGTTTCTACAAGAGACCCAGTACTTC
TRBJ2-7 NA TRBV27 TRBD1 CASSLTGGFSYEQYF TGTGCCAGCAGTCTAACAGGGGGCTTCTCCTACGAGCAGTACTTC
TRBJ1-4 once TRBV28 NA CASSPDRQGEKLFF TGTGCCAGCAGCCCAGACAGGCAAGGTGAAAAACTGTTTTTT
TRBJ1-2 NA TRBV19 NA CASSIPPAGSYGYTF TGTGCCAGTAGTATACCCCCCGCGGGCAGCTATGGCTACACCTTC
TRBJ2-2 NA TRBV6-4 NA CASKASGFTGELFF TGTGCCAGCAAGGCGAGCGGCTTCACCGGGGAGCTGTTTTTT
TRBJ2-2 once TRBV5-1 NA CASSSLLGRNTGELFF TGCGCCAGCAGCTCCCTCTTGGGGAGGAACACCGGGGAGCTGTTTTTT
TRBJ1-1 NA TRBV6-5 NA CASSYRRDTEAFF TGTGCCAGCAGTTACCGCCGGGACACTGAAGCTTTCTTT
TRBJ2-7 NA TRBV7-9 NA CASSFGRYEQYF TGTGCCAGCAGCTTTGGGCGCTACGAGCAGTACTTC
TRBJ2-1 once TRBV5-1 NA CASSLEESSYNEQFF TGCGCCAGCAGCTTGGAGGAGAGCTCCTACAATGAGCAGTTCTTC
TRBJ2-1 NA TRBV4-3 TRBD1 CASSQDLGQGGNEQFF TGCGCCAGCAGCCAAGATCTAGGACAGGGAGGTAATGAGCAGTTCTTC